The 29 T cell receptor beta chains below come from one sample, sequenced in a study of technical replicates of blood from a few donors. TCRdb's table, derived via immunoSEQ multiplex PCR, lists solely in-frame clones and lacks some. The sample includes tens of thousands of clones, roughly 93% of them seen just once. The sample consisted of T cells isolated from PBMCs. The receptors here all came from a human donor in good health.

V and J are TRBV7-2 and TRBJ1-5; D unclear. Per the germline V gene, CDR1 is SGHTA and CDR2 is FQGNSA. This CDR3 comprises 14 residues. With 5 bases removed from V and 5 bases from J, the gap between germline ends came to 13 bases. The CDR3 loop is CASSQNNKYQPQHF. CDR3 nucleotide sequence: TGTGCCAGCAGCCAGAATAACAAGTATCAGCCCCAGCATTTT.

Only one count was recorded for this clone. The V call is TRBV10-1, the J call TRBJ2-3; D is possibly TRBD2 (6 bases). Germline V gene data show CDR1 as WNHNN and CDR2 as SYGVQD (reference sequence). V was pared by 0 bases and J by 6 bases, with 10 bases between. The CDR3 extends over 14 amino acids. The CDR3 DNA is TGCGCCAGCAGTGAGTCAGGGGCGGGGGATACGCAGTATTTT. This translates into CASSESGAGDTQYF.

This chain uses TRBV7-3 with TRBJ1-1; no definite D call. The CDR3 has 13 residues. Per germline, CDR1 SGHTA and CDR2 FQGTGA. V was trimmed by 5 bases and J by 2 bases, leaving 9 bases between them. The DNA for the CDR3 is TGTGCCAGCAGCCGACGGGTAAACACTGAAGCTTTCTTT. Protein sequence: CASSRRVNTEAFF.

This rearrangement joins TRBV5-4 to TRBJ2-5; 8 bases map to TRBD2. This CDR3 region has 15 residues. Germline V gene lookup returns CDR1 SGHNT and CDR2 YYREEE (reference sequence). Unmatched junction bases numbered 2, after V lost 0 bases and J lost 1 base. CDR3 loop: CASSLGGTSQETQYF. The CDR3 nucleotides are TGTGCCAGCAGCTTGGGTGGGACTAGCCAAGAGACCCAGTACTTC.

This clone has only a few counts. V gene TRBV10-3 combines with J gene TRBJ1-1; weak D call: TRBD1 (6 bases). Germline V CDR1 and CDR2: ENHRY, SYGVKD. CDR3 size: 11 residues. The V gene lost 6 bases and the J gene lost 8 bases, with 10 bases spanning the gap. CDR3 loop: CAIRHDREAFF. In nucleotides, the CDR3 is TGTGCCATCAGACACGACAGGGAAGCTTTCTTT.

The chain is built from TRBV5-5 and TRBJ1-3, with a weak D call TRBD1 (6 bases). V was pared by 0 bases and J by 3 bases, with 25 bases between. Germline assignment: CDR1 SGHKS and CDR2 YYEKEE (reference sequence). This CDR3 region has 20 residues. CDR3: CASSLAIRDTRSRGGNTIYF. As DNA, the CDR3 is TGTGCCAGCAGCTTGGCAATCCGGGACACCCGCTCGAGGGGTGGAAACACCATATATTTT.

This sequence joins TRBV19 and TRBJ2-5; D is perhaps TRBD2 (5 bases). V gave up 1 base and J gave up 0 bases, with 18 bases separating them. Germline assignment: CDR1 LNHDA and CDR2 SQIVND (reference sequence). The CDR3 totals 18 residues. The CDR3 region has the DNA TGTGCCAGTAGTATAGTACCCCTCCAGCGGAGACACCAAGAGACCCAGTACTTC. This translates into CASSIVPLQRRHQETQYF.

The chain uses TRBV5-1 and TRBJ1-1; TRBD1 might be the D (6 bases). Germline V gene lookup returns CDR1 SGHRS and CDR2 YFSETQ. The V and J ends lost 4 bases and 0 bases respectively, with 22 bases between them. CDR3 length: 18 residues. This CDR3 reads CASSRLGGAGRMNTEAFF. The CDR3 DNA sequence: TGCGCCAGCAGCAGGTTAGGGGGGGCGGGAAGAATGAACACTGAAGCTTTCTTT.

The rearrangement uses TRBV27 and TRBJ2-1; 12 bases fit TRBD2. This CDR3 has 15 amino acids. Trimming cost V 6 bases and J 7 bases; bases outside gene matches: 7. The germline CDR1 and CDR2 sequences are MNHEY and SMNVEV (reference sequence). The CDR3 sequence: CASSLAGGSGNEQFF. The CDR3 DNA sequence: TGTGCCAGCAGCCTAGCGGGAGGGAGCGGGAATGAGCAGTTCTTC.

This clone was observed once. The rearrangement links TRBV7-8 to TRBJ1-1; 9 positions agree with TRBD1. Germline CDR1 SGHVS, CDR2 FQNEAQ. This CDR3 spans 14 amino acids. V dropped 8 bases and J dropped 1; count of bases not matched to a gene: 5. Here the CDR3 reads CASGQGWANTEAFF. Written as DNA, the CDR3 is TGTGCCAGCGGACAGGGGTGGGCGAACACTGAAGCTTTCTTT.

This chain connects TRBV7-9 to TRBJ1-4; weak D call: TRBD1 (5 bases). V was pared by 5 bases and J by 2 bases, with 15 bases between. The CDR3 is 16 residues long. Germline assignment: CDR1 SEHNR and CDR2 FQNEAQ (reference sequence). CDR3 bases: TGTGCCAGCAGCCTCGGGGGGGGTAAGACTAATGAAAAACTGTTTTTT. It yields the protein CASSLGGGKTNEKLFF.

The rearrangement joins TRBV27 to TRBJ2-3, with D tentatively TRBD1 (5 bases). CDR3 size: 15 residues. V was cut by 2 bases and J by 3 bases, with 12 bases left in between. The germline V gene encodes CDR1 MNHEY and CDR2 SMNVEV (reference sequence). For the CDR3, the DNA is TGTGCCAGCAGTTTAATGGCAGGGAAGACAGATACGCAGTATTTT. Translating it yields CASSLMAGKTDTQYF.

The chain recombines TRBV28 with TRBJ1-1, with 7 bases that match TRBD1. Germline CDR1 and CDR2: MDHEN and SYDVKM. The CDR3 has 14 amino acids. Trimming took 6 bases from V and 0 from J; bases not matched to a gene: 4. CDR3 residues: CASRSGQLNTEAFF. For the CDR3, the DNA is TGTGCCAGCAGATCGGGACAGCTGAACACTGAAGCTTTCTTT. Full variable domain (outside the CDR3, taken from reference TRBV28 and TRBJ1-1): DVKVTQSSRYLVKRTGEKVFLECVQDMDHENMFWYRQDPGLGLRLIYFSYDVKMKEKGDIPEGYSVSREKKERFSLILESASTNQTSMYLCASRSGQLNTEAFFGQGTRLTVV.

This clone was found once. The chain couples TRBV2 to TRBJ1-5; D may be TRBD1 (6 bases). Trimming shortened V by 6 bases and J by 0 bases, and 12 bases separated the two germline ends. The germline V gene has CDR1 SNHLY and CDR2 FYNNEI. CDR3 size: 15 residues. CDR3 DNA: TGTGCCAGCAGCCGGACAGAGGTTAGCAATCAGCCCCAGCATTTT. Translated: CASSRTEVSNQPQHF. Full variable domain (rest looked up from reference TRBV2 and TRBJ1-5): EPEVTQTPSHQVTQMGQEVILRCVPISNHLYFYWYRQILGQKVEFLVSFYNNEISEKSEIFDDQFSVERPDGSNFTLKIRSTKLEDSAMYFCASSRTEVSNQPQHFGDGTRLSIL.

This clone has just one count. J is TRBJ2-7 and V is TRBV28; 10 nucleotides match TRBD1. The CDR3 spans 15 residues. CDR1 is MDHEN and CDR2 is SYDVKM in the germline V gene. V lost 5 bases, J lost 3 bases, and 7 bases stayed unmatched. The CDR3 spells CASSAPGQGFYEQYF. CDR3 DNA sequence: TGTGCCAGCAGTGCTCCGGGACAGGGGTTCTACGAGCAGTACTTC.

The chain links TRBV28 to TRBJ2-4, with 7 positions matching TRBD1. The CDR3 has 13 residues. After removal of 4 bases from V and 8 bases from J, the junction contained 5 bases not matched to a gene. Germline CDR1 MDHEN, CDR2 SYDVKM. CDR3 nucleotide sequence: TGTGCCAGCAGTTATTTAACAGGGGACATTCAGTACTTC. It translates to CASSYLTGDIQYF.

The chain combines TRBV11-2 with TRBJ2-7; the D gene is possibly TRBD1 (5 bases). Germline V CDR1 and CDR2: SGHAT, FQNNGV. The CDR3 length is 16 residues. V shed 3 bases and J shed 0 bases, with 15 bases lying between them. The chain's CDR3 is CASSFDQGTFSYEQYF. The CDR3, as DNA: TGTGCCAGCAGCTTCGACCAGGGAACTTTCTCCTACGAGCAGTACTTC. Filled out from reference TRBV11-2 and TRBJ2-7, the complete variable domain reads EAGVAQSPRYKIIEKRQSVAFWCNPISGHATLYWYQQILGQGPKLLIQFQNNGVVDDSQLPKDRFSAERLKGVDSTLKIQPAKLEDSAVYLCASSFDQGTFSYEQYFGPGTRLTVT.

This rearrangement joins TRBV6-6 to TRBJ2-1; no clear D. Trimming pared 2 bases from V and 12 bases from J, leaving 8 bases between. CDR1 is MNHNY and CDR2 is SVGAGI in the germline V gene (reference sequence). The CDR3 sequence is 11 residues long. The DNA for the CDR3 is TGTGCCAGCAGTTACATATTCAGGCAGTTCTTC. This gives the protein CASSYIFRQFF.

The rearrangement joins TRBV19 to TRBJ1-6; D is unresolved. The ends were cut back, 8 bases at V and 6 bases at J, with 11 bases in the middle. CDR3 length equals 13 residues. The germline V gene has CDR1 LNHDA and CDR2 SQIVND (reference sequence). The CDR3 sequence is CASRSGGNSPLHF. CDR3 DNA sequence: TGTGCCAGTCGATCAGGAGGTAATTCACCCCTCCACTTT.

This clone has only one observation. This sequence joins TRBV28 and TRBJ1-5; 8 bases map to TRBD1. Germline V CDR1 and CDR2: MDHEN, SYDVKM. V lost 3 bases to trimming and J lost 6 bases; unmatched junction nucleotides: 1. This CDR3 comprises 13 residues. The CDR3 sequence is CASSFDRGQPQHF. CDR3 in DNA: TGTGCCAGCAGTTTCGACAGGGGTCAGCCCCAGCATTTT.

The CDR3 nucleotides read TGTGCCAGCAGCTTCTTAATCTACGAGCAGTACTTC. Its protein is CASSFLIYEQYF. The rearrangement uses TRBV7-9 and TRBJ2-7; D uncertain. The germline gives CDR1 SEHNR, CDR2 FQNEAQ (reference sequence). This CDR3 has 12 amino acids. The V end was cut by 3 bases, the J end by 3 bases, with 6 bases between. Combining the CDR3 with reference TRBV7-9 and TRBJ2-7 gives the whole variable domain DTGVSQNPRHKITKRGQNVTFRCDPISEHNRLYWYRQTLGQGPEFLTYFQNEAQLEKSRLLSDRFSAERPKGSFSTLEIQRTEQGDSAMYLCASSFLIYEQYFGPGTRLTVT.

The chain employs TRBV4-2 and TRBJ1-5; TRBD1 matches at 11 bases. The trim removed 1 base at V and 6 bases at J, leaving 5 bases unmatched. Germline V lookup: CDR1 LGHNA, CDR2 YNFKEQ. The CDR3 consists of 16 residues. CDR3 in DNA: TGTGCCAGCAGCCAAGGGACAGGGGGCAGAGCTCAGCCCCAGCATTTT. This encodes CASSQGTGGRAQPQHF.

V gene TRBV5-1 combines with J gene TRBJ1-1, with a possible D match to TRBD1 (5 bases). The germline V gene encodes CDR1 SGHRS and CDR2 YFSETQ. The V end lost 4 bases, the J end lost 0 bases, and 13 bases lay between the germline ends. This CDR3 is 15 amino acids long. This CDR3 reads CASSGGTDMNTEAFF. The CDR3 coding sequence is TGCGCCAGCAGCGGAGGGACGGATATGAACACTGAAGCTTTCTTT.

V usage is TRBV6-5 and J usage is TRBJ1-1, with a tentative D call TRBD1 (5 bases). Trimming cost V 6 bases and J 3 bases, with 17 bases left between them. CDR1 and CDR2 (germline): MNHEY, SVGAGI. The CDR3 is 15 amino acids. The CDR3 DNA sequence: TGTGCCAGCAGATCCCAGCCGGGACTGGACACTGAAGCTTTCTTT. Encoded protein: CASRSQPGLDTEAFF.

The gene calls are TRBV7-8 and TRBJ2-2; 7 bases map to TRBD1. Per the germline V gene, CDR1 is SGHVS and CDR2 is FQNEAQ. The CDR3 is made up of 13 amino acids. V dropped 5 bases and J dropped 8; count of bases not matched to a gene: 5. The CDR3: CASSAQGRGELFF. The CDR3 DNA reads TGTGCCAGCAGCGCACAGGGGAGAGGGGAGCTGTTTTTT.

The V and J genes are TRBV11-2 and TRBJ2-7; the D is unclear. CDR3 size: 16 residues. Germline lookup yields CDR1 SGHAT and CDR2 FQNNGV. Deletions cut 3 bases from V and 0 bases from J, with 15 bases between. The CDR3 DNA is TGTGCCAGCAGCTTCCTTTTCGGAGTTAGCTCCTACGAGCAGTACTTC. Translated: CASSFLFGVSSYEQYF.

The rearrangement links TRBV28 to TRBJ1-2; D is perhaps TRBD1 (6 bases). The CDR3 loop spans 16 amino acids. The V gene lost 2 bases and the J gene lost 4 bases, with 17 bases spanning the gap. The V gene's germline CDR1 is MDHEN and CDR2 SYDVKM. The CDR3 DNA reads TGTGCCAGCAGTTTAAGTTCGGGGGGCCCGTCCTATGGCTACACCTTC. This sequence encodes CASSLSSGGPSYGYTF.

The chain uses TRBV29-1 and TRBJ2-2, with D unclear. This CDR3 has 15 residues. Germline V lookup: CDR1 SQVTM, CDR2 ANQGSEA. V shed 7 bases and J shed 0 bases, with 15 bases lying between them. In DNA, the CDR3 is TGCAGCGCAGAGGATCAGAGCGCGAACACCGGGGAGCTGTTTTTT. Residues: CSAEDQSANTGELFF.

V and J are TRBV2 and TRBJ2-4, with 10 bases lining up with TRBD1. The ends lost 4 bases at V and 3 bases at J; junction bases unmatched: 3. The germline gives CDR1 SNHLY, CDR2 FYNNEI. The CDR3 totals 15 residues. CDR3 sequence reads: CASSVTGGSKNIQYF. CDR3 coding DNA: TGTGCCAGCAGTGTGACAGGGGGCAGCAAAAACATTCAGTACTTC.